A single sample gave rise to the 18 T cell receptor beta chains below, sequenced in a study of blood T cell repertoires in COVID-19. The repertoire was sequenced with immunoSEQ multiplex PCR; TCRdb's copy has only in-frame clones and lacks some. The sample lists just under 350,000 clones, about 90% seen once, with under 6.5% in the top ten. Sequencing input: peripheral blood. These receptors originate from a woman aged 50 to 65 with COVID-19, enrolled during active disease.

This chain joins TRBV6-6 and TRBJ2-7; 12 positions match TRBD2. The CDR3 consists of 15 residues. Germline trimming cut 5 bases from V and 4 bases from J; bases unmatched to any gene: 6. CDR1 is MNHNY, CDR2 SVGAGI, per germline (reference sequence). The CDR3 spells CASSTRTSGTYEQYF. CDR3 DNA sequence: TGTGCCAGCAGTACAAGGACTAGCGGGACTTACGAGCAGTACTTC.

The chain has TRBV6-5 and TRBJ2-1; D uncertain. This CDR3 has 14 amino acids. Per germline, CDR1 MNHEY and CDR2 SVGAGI. V was clipped by 7 bases and J by 9 bases, with 19 bases between them. CDR3 loop: CASKLPVLTGEQFF. In DNA form, the CDR3 reads TGTGCCAGCAAGTTGCCTGTTTTAACCGGTGAGCAGTTCTTC.

The chain uses TRBV6-5 and TRBJ2-5; 8 bases match TRBD2. Trimming cost V 5 bases and J 6 bases; bases outside gene matches: 8. Germline values: CDR1 MNHEY, CDR2 SVGAGI. The CDR3 totals 14 residues. The CDR3 DNA reads TGTGCCAGCAGTCGGACTAGCTTTTTCAAGACCCAGTACTTC. Translation: CASSRTSFFKTQYF.

The chain carries TRBV5-4 and TRBJ2-7, with TRBD2 matching over 10 bases. From germline, CDR1 is SGHNT and CDR2 YYREEE (reference sequence). This CDR3 is built from 17 residues. The V gene end was trimmed by 0 bases and the J gene end by 2 bases; junction bases not matched to a gene: 8. The CDR3 nucleotides read TGTGCCAGCAGCTTGGATCCGGGACTAGCGAAAGCCTACGAGCAGTACTTC. The encoded protein is CASSLDPGLAKAYEQYF.

V is TRBV4-1 and J is TRBJ2-3; the match to TRBD2 covers 9 bases. This CDR3 contains 17 residues. Germline V gene data show CDR1 as MGHRA and CDR2 as YSYEKL. Trimming at V came to 1 base and at J to 1 base, leaving 6 bases not matched to a gene. The CDR3 bases are TGCGCCAGCAGCCAAGTAGCGGGAGTCGAGGGCACAGATACGCAGTATTTT. Encoded protein: CASSQVAGVEGTDTQYF.

V and J are TRBV9 and TRBJ2-7; TRBD1 matches 9 bases. The CDR3 runs 15 residues. Germline V gene sequence: CDR1 SGDLS, CDR2 YYNGEE. V was pared by 0 bases and J by 4 bases, with 5 bases of the junction left unmatched. For the CDR3, the DNA is TGTGCCAGCAGCGTAGAAGGGACAGGGCCTTACGAGCAGTACTTC. Translation gives CASSVEGTGPYEQYF.

This chain uses TRBV7-2 with TRBJ1-3; 7 bases are a match to TRBD1. The germline V gene has CDR1 SGHTA and CDR2 FQGNSA. J was trimmed by 3 bases and V by 5 bases; bases with no gene match: 4. The CDR3 totals 14 residues. The CDR3, as DNA: TGTGCCAGCAGCCAAGACAGGGTTGGAAACACCATATATTTT. Encoded protein: CASSQDRVGNTIYF. The variable domain in full, with the rest retrieved from reference TRBV7-2 and TRBJ1-3, is GAGVSQSPSNKVTEKGKDVELRCDPISGHTALYWYRQSLGQGLEFLIYFQGNSAPDKSGLPSDRFSAERTGGSVSTLTIQRTQQEDSAVYLCASSQDRVGNTIYFGEGSWLTVV.

The V and J genes are TRBV5-6 and TRBJ2-3; D might be TRBD2 (6 bases). The CDR3 totals 14 residues. Germline V gene data show CDR1 as SGHDT and CDR2 as YYEEEE. Deletions cut 0 bases from V and 4 bases from J, with 9 bases between. The CDR3 spells CASSLEPGADTQYF. For the CDR3, the DNA is TGTGCCAGCAGCTTGGAGCCGGGGGCAGATACGCAGTATTTT.

The chain links TRBV29-1 to TRBJ2-3, with 8 bases aligning to TRBD1. This CDR3 is built from 14 residues. Germline CDR1 reads SQVTM; CDR2 reads ANQGSEA. The trim removed 4 bases at V and 3 bases at J, leaving 6 bases unmatched. The CDR3, as DNA: TGCAGCGTTGTGACCAGGGGGCGAACAGATACGCAGTATTTT. The encoded protein is CSVVTRGRTDTQYF.

V is TRBV5-1 and J is TRBJ2-2; 11 positions match TRBD2. V was pared by 6 bases and J by 7 bases, with 8 bases of the junction left unmatched. The germline V gene has CDR1 SGHRS and CDR2 YFSETQ. The CDR3 runs to 15 residues. The CDR3 DNA is TGCGCCAGCACGGAACTAGCGGGAGCGGGCGGGGAGCTGTTTTTT. This sequence encodes CASTELAGAGGELFF.

The V gene is TRBV2, the J gene TRBJ2-1; 7 bases line up with TRBD2. Unmatched junction bases numbered 5, after V lost 6 bases and J lost 0 bases. The CDR3 is made up of 15 amino acids. The germline gives CDR1 SNHLY, CDR2 FYNNEI. CDR3 residues: CASSSKRGSYNEQFF. CDR3 nucleotides: TGTGCCAGCAGCTCAAAGCGGGGCTCCTACAATGAGCAGTTCTTC. Full variable domain (remainder filled in from reference TRBV2 and TRBJ2-1): EPEVTQTPSHQVTQMGQEVILRCVPISNHLYFYWYRQILGQKVEFLVSFYNNEISEKSEIFDDQFSVERPDGSNFTLKIRSTKLEDSAMYFCASSSKRGSYNEQFFGPGTRLTVL.

V is TRBV5-4 and J is TRBJ2-7; 7 nucleotides agree with TRBD2. The CDR3 length is 14 residues. Germline V gene lookup returns CDR1 SGHNT and CDR2 YYREEE (reference sequence). V trimming: 4 bases; J trimming: 5 bases; junction bases outside the gene matches: 9. The CDR3 DNA is TGTGCCAGCAGCCCTCAGGCGGGAGCCGACGAGCAGTACTTC. Translated, it gives CASSPQAGADEQYF.

The gene calls are TRBV7-3 and TRBJ2-1; 11 nucleotides align to TRBD2. The CDR3 length is 16 residues. Per germline, CDR1 SGHTA and CDR2 FQGTGA. V lost 6 bases and J lost 7; bases outside the gene matches: 11. This CDR3 reads CASRLTTSGIRNEQFF. The CDR3 DNA reads TGTGCCAGCAGACTTACGACTAGCGGGATTAGGAATGAGCAGTTCTTC.

V usage is TRBV13 and J usage is TRBJ2-2; D gene ambiguous. With 8 bases removed from V and 1 base from J, the gap between germline ends came to 11 bases. The germline gives CDR1 PRHDT, CDR2 FYEKMQ (reference sequence). The CDR3 is 14 residues long. CDR3 protein: CASGWAMNTGELFF. The DNA of the CDR3 is TGTGCCAGCGGGTGGGCGATGAACACCGGGGAGCTGTTTTTT.

A few counts support this clone. The rearrangement links TRBV7-8 to TRBJ1-5, with 10 bases lining up with TRBD1. V trimming: 0 bases; J trimming: 0 bases; junction bases outside the gene matches: 2. Germline CDR1 is SGHVS and CDR2 is FQNEAQ. The CDR3 totals 17 residues. As DNA, the CDR3 is TGTGCCAGCAGCTTAGCGGGGACAGGGGTTAGCAATCAGCCCCAGCATTTT. Its translation: CASSLAGTGVSNQPQHF.

This chain joins TRBV7-2 and TRBJ2-2, with D possibly TRBD2 on 6 matching bases. The CDR3 is 15 amino acids. V shed 2 bases and J shed 3 bases, with 10 bases lying between them. Looked up from germline, CDR1 is SGHTA and CDR2 is FQGNSA. CDR3 loop: CASSLSSGDTGELFF. The CDR3 DNA is TGTGCCAGCAGCTTATCCTCGGGGGACACCGGGGAGCTGTTTTTT.

This chain links TRBV5-6 with TRBJ2-7; 10 bases fit TRBD2. Trimming at V came to 1 base and at J to 4 bases, leaving 17 bases not matched to a gene. In germline, CDR1 is SGHDT, CDR2 YYEEEE. The CDR3 covers 19 residues. Here the CDR3 DNA reads TGTGCCAGCAGCTTGAGGGACATGCCTAGCGGGAGCGAGAAGTACGAGCAGTACTTC. Translated, it gives CASSLRDMPSGSEKYEQYF.

The rearrangement uses TRBV6-5 and TRBJ1-6; D might be TRBD1 (6 bases). The germline CDR1 and CDR2 sequences are MNHEY and SVGAGI. This CDR3 comprises 14 residues. V lost 7 bases and J lost 9, with 16 bases in between. This chain's CDR3 is CASNNITGFSPLHF. The CDR3 DNA sequence: TGTGCCAGCAACAACATTACAGGGTTTTCACCCCTCCACTTT.